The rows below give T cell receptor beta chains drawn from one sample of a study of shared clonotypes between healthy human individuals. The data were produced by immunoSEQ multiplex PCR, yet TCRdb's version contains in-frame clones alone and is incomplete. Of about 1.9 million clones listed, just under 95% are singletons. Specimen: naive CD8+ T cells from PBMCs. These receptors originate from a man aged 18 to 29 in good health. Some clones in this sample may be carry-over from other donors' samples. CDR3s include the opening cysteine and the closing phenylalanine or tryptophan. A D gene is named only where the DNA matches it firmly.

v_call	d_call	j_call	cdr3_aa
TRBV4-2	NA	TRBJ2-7	CASSQFKTLTSYEQYF
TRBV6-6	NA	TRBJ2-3	CASSYLENSSTDTQYF
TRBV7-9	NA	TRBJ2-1	CASSHLGRSYNEQFF
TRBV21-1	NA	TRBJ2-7	CASSTRGRGDYEQYF
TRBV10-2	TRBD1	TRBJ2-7	CASFGTGAGEQYF
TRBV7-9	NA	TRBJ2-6	CASRPLSLISGANVLTF
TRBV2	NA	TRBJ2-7	CASKFTLGYEQYF
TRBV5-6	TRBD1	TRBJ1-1	CASGNDRGMNTEAFF
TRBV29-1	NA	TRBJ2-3	CSVDISRWGADTQYF
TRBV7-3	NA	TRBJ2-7	CASSLTHRVGEQYF
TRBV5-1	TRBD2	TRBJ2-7	CASSLWGTSGSGEQYF
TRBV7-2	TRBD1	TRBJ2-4	CASSLGWPGQLAKNIQYF
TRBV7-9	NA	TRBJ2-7	CASESSWTDYEQYF
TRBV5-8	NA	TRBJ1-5	CASSLEPDNQPQHF
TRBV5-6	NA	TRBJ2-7	CASSFSNLLYEQYF
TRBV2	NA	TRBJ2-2	CASSATGELFF
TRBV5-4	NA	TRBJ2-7	CASSTGADIHEQYF
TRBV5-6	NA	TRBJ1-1	CASSWGRTGYTEAFF
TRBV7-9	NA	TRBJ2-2	CASSLDLPPANTGELFF